Listed here is a single TCR beta chain. Its antigen target is currently unknown. Per-nucleotide qualities are absent, and no much larger clonotype sits a single base away. This entry belongs to a study of T cells after yellow fever vaccination (dated by TCRdb to the late 2010s). At the level of the whole study: The SMART-Seq v4 Ultra Low Input RNA kit was used to prepare libraries from fractions with low cell numbers. Two healthy male donors, one aged 18 to 29 and one aged 30 to 40 years, were included in the cohort. Blood samples were taken at several timepoints before and after primary and secondary immunization, and bulk PBMC replicates and cell subsets were isolated. To track T-cell clones before and after primary and booster YFV17D yellow fever vaccination, bulk TCR alpha and beta repertoires were sequenced longitudinally. General findings and caveats noted by the study authors: A small share of clonotypes was detected in both CD4 and CD8 compartments, with the overlap likely arising from convergent recombination. Most clones expanded after primary vaccination were re-detected after the booster (almost 97% of CD4 and around 88% of CD8), suggesting broad memory maintenance. The secondary T-cell response was found to be weaker but faster than the primary response, with a peak reached on day 5 rather than on day 15. The study included only a couple of donors, which limits how far the findings can be generalized. Computational filtering was required because FACS-sorted repertoires could contain abundant contaminating clonotypes from the bulk population.

This specimen's treatment or condition label, per the study, means: live attenuated yellow fever vaccine strain. A standard Ficoll-Paque protocol was used to isolate PBMCs from peripheral blood. CD4 and CD8 T-cell fractions were isolated with Dynabeads CD4 and CD8 positive selection kits. TriZol was used to extract RNA from bulk PBMCs, CD4 and CD8 fractions, and dextramer-positive and dextramer-negative fractions. TCR cDNA was synthesized by 5'RACE template switching, which introduced a universal primer site and unique molecular identifiers. Priming of cDNA synthesis was performed from both the TCR alpha and TCR beta constant segments. Libraries were amplified in two PCR steps, with sample barcodes and sequencing adapters added in the second step. Sequencing of the libraries was done on either Illumina HiSeq 2500 (2x100 bp) or NovaSeq (2x150 bp). For the original study's pipeline: MIGEC was used to demultiplex reads and collapse the reads into UMI consensus sequences, and MiXCR was used for V(D)J alignment. Clonotypes responding to the vaccine were identified with edgeR on replicate PBMC samples, with the criteria of FDR below 0.01 and a log2 fold change above 5 up to day 15. Bulk clonotypes were assigned CD4 or CD8 identity according to which sequenced CD4 or CD8 repertoire held them at higher abundance. The public sequencing data were trimmed at Q25 with fastp and processed into clonotypes with MiXCR by TCRdb, which kept only in-frame beta chains. Duplicate CDR3 protein sequences are folded into a single record with the most common DNA and genes. The V and J calls, along with clone size, are taken from TCRdb and not from the paper's own processing. Within this sample are around 250,000 distinct CDR3 sequences, with 6.5% to 8.5% of them counted one time only. 0.85% of the sample is held by the ten biggest clonotypes.

The sample in question was CD4+ T cells sorted from PBMCs, obtained 15 days after the yellow fever booster vaccination. This receptor was identified in a man aged 25 to 40 who received the YFV17D yellow fever vaccine.

The CDR3 protein is CASSHGYRGDGANVLTF. Read as DNA, the sequence is TGTGCCAGCAGCCATGGGTACAGGGGGGATGGGGCCAACGTCCTGACTTTC. The chain was built from TRBV5-6 and TRBJ2-6, with 8 bases matching TRBD1. As encoded in the germline V gene, CDR1 is SGHDT while CDR2 is YYEEEE. The CDR3 holds 17 amino acids from the cysteine to the phenylalanine. Only the CDR3 portion is preserved as DNA: 51 bases, with reading frame beginning at the first base. Unmatched junction bases come to 9, with V trimmed by 4 bases and J by 3 bases.